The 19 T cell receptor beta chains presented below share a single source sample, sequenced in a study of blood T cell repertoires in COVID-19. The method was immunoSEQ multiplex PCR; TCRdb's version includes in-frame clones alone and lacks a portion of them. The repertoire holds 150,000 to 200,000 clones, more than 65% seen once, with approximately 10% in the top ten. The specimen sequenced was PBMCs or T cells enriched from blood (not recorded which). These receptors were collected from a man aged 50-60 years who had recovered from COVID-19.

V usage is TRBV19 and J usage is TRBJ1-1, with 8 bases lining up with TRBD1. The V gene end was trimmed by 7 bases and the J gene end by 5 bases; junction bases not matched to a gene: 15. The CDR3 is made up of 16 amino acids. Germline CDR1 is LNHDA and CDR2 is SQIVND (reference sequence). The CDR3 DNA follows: TGTGCCAGTACTCCGTCCAGGGGGCAGGGAGTGACTGAAGCTTTCTTT. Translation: CASTPSRGQGVTEAFF.

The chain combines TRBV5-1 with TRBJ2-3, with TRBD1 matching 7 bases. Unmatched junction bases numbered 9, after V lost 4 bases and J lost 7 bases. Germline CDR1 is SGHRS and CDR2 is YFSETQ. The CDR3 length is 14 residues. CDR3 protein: CASSTGQLVNTQYF. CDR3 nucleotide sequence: TGCGCCAGCAGCACGGGACAGCTCGTAAATACGCAGTATTTT.

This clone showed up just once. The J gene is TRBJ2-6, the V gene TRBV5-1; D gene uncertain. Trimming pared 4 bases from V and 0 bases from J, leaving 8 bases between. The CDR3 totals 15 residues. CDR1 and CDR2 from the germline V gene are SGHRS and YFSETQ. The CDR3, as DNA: TGCGCCAGCAGCGTACACCCCTCTGGGGCCAACGTCCTGACTTTC. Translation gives CASSVHPSGANVLTF. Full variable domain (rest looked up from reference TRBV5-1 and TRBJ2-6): KAGVTQTPRYLIKTRGQQVTLSCSPISGHRSVSWYQQTPGQGLQFLFEYFSETQRNKGNFPGRFSGRQFSNSRSEMNVSTLELGDSALYLCASSVHPSGANVLTFGAGSRLTVL.

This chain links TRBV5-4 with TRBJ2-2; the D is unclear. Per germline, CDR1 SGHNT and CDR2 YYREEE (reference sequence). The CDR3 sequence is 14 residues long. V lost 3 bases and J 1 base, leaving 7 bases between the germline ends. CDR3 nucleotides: TGTGCCAGCAGCTCTAAAATGAACACCGGGGAGCTGTTTTTT. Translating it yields CASSSKMNTGELFF.

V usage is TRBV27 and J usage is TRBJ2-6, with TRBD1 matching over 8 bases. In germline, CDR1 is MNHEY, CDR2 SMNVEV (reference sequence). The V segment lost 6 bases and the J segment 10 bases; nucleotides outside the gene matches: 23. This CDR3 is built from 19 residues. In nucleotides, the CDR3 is TGTGCCAGCAGCCAACGACCTCAGGGGGCTACCTCTTATGGGAACGTCCTGACTTTC. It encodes CASSQRPQGATSYGNVLTF. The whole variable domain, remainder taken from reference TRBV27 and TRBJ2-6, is EAQVTQNPRYLITVTGKKLTVTCSQNMNHEYMSWYRQDPGLGLRQIYYSMNVEVTDKGDVPEGYKVSRKEKRNFPLILESPSPNQTSLYFCASSQRPQGATSYGNVLTFGAGSRLTVL.

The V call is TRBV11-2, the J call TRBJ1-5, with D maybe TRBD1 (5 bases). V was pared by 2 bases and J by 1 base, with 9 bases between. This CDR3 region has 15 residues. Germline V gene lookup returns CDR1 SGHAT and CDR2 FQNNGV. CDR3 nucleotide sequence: TGTGCCAGCAGCTTAAACAGGATGAGCAATCAGCCCCAGCATTTT. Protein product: CASSLNRMSNQPQHF.

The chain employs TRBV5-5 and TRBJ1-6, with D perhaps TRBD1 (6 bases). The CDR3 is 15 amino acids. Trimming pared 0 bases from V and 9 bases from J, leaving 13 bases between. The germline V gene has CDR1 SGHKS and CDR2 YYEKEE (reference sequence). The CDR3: CASSLGTAAPSPLHF. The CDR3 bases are TGTGCCAGCAGCTTGGGGACAGCCGCGCCTTCACCCCTCCACTTT.

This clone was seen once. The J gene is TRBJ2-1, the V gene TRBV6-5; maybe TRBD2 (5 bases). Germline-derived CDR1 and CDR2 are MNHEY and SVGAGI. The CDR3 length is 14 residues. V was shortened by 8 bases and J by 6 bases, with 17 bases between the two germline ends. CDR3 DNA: TGTGCCAGCCGACTACTCCAACGGGGCAATGAGCAGTTCTTC. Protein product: CASRLLQRGNEQFF.

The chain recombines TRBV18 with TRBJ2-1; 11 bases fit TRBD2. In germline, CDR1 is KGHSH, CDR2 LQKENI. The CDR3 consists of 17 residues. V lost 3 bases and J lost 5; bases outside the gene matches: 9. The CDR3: CASSPLTGTSGHNEQFF. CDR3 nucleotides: TGTGCCAGCTCACCCCTTACCGGGACTAGCGGTCACAATGAGCAGTTCTTC.

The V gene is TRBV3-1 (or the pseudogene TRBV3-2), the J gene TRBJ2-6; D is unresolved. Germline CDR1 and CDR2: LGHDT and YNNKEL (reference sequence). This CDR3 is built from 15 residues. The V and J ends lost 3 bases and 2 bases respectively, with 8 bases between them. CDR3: CASSHSTPGANVLTF. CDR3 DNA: TGTGCCAGCAGCCACAGTACCCCTGGGGCCAACGTCCTGACTTTC.

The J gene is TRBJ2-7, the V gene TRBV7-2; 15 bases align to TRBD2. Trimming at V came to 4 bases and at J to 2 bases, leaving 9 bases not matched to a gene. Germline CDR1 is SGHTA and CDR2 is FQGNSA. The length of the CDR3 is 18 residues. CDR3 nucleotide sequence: TGTGCCAGCAGCTCCGGGACTAGCGGGGGGCTCTCCCCCTACGAGCAGTACTTC. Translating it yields CASSSGTSGGLSPYEQYF.

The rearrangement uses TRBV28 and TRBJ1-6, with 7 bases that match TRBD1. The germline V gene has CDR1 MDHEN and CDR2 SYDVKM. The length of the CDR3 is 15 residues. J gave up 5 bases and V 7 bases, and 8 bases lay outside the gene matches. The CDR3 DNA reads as TGTGCCAGCACTCAACAGGGGTTCGATAATTCACCCCTCCACTTT. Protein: CASTQQGFDNSPLHF. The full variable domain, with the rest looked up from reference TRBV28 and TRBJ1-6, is DVKVTQSSRYLVKRTGEKVFLECVQDMDHENMFWYRQDPGLGLRLIYFSYDVKMKEKGDIPEGYSVSREKKERFSLILESASTNQTSMYLCASTQQGFDNSPLHFGNGTRLTVT.

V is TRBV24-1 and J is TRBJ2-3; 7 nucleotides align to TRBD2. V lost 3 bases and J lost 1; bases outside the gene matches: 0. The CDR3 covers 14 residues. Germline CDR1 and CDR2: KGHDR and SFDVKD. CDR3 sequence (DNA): TGTGCCACCAGTGATGGGGGGGGCACAGATACGCAGTATTTT. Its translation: CATSDGGGTDTQYF.

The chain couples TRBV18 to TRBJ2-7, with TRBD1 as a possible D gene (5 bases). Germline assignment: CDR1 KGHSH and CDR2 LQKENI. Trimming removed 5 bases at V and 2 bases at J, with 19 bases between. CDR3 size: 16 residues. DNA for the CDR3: TGTGCCAGCTCATTAGCCCACAACGACAGAACCTACGAGCAGTACTTC. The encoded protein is CASSLAHNDRTYEQYF.

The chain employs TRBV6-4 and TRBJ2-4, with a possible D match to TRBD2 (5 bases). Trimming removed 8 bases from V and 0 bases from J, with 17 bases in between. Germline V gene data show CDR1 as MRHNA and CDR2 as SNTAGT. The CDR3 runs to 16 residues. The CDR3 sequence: CASHLGGPIAKNIQYF. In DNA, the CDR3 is TGTGCCAGCCACCTGGGCGGGCCTATAGCCAAAAACATTCAGTACTTC.

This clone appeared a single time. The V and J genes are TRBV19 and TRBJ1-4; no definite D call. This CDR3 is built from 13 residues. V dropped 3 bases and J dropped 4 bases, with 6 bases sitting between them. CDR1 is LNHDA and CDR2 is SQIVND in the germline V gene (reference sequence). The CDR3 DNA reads TGTGCCAGTAGTATCGATAGTAATGAAAAACTGTTTTTT. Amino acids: CASSIDSNEKLFF.

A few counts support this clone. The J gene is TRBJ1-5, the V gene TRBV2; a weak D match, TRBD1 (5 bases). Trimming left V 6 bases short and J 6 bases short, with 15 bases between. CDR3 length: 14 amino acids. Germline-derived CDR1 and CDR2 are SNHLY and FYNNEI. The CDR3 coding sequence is TGTGCCAGCAGGCCTCAGGGTTTAGGTCAGCCCCAGCATTTT. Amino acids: CASRPQGLGQPQHF.

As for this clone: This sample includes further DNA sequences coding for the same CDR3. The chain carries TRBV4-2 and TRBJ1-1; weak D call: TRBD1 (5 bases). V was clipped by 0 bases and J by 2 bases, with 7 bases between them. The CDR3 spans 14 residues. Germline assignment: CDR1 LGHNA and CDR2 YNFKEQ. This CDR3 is CASSQDRGNTEAFF. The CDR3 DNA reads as TGTGCCAGCAGCCAAGATAGGGGCAACACTGAAGCTTTCTTT.

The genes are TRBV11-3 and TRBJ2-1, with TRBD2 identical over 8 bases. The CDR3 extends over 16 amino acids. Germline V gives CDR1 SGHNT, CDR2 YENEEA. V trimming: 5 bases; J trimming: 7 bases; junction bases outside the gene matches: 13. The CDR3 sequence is CASSASGTSGSNEQFF. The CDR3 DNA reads TGTGCCAGCAGCGCTTCCGGGACTAGTGGTTCGAATGAGCAGTTCTTC.